This TCR beta chain was sequenced in a study of Tregs in tolerant kidney transplant recipients. Notes on this clone: The antigen remains unidentified.

CD4+CD25+CD127- Tregs, CD4+CD25- non-Tregs, CD4 and CD8 cells were sorted. Study outcomes and limitations: Biological reproducibility was not directly addressed in this study. Tregs expanded with activated donor B cells seemed most donor-specific. Changing PCR primers prevented nucleotide comparison between some patients' samples.

Sequenced by immunoSEQ multiplex PCR; TCRdb stores in-frame clones only, minus some. The sample data list around 48,000 clones. Sequenced material: CD4+ T cells from blood, taken before the transplant. This sequence originates from a human donor who received a combined kidney and bone marrow transplant.

CDR3 protein: CASTPRGQGFAEAFF. The sequenced CDR3 bases are TGTGCCAGCACCCCCCGGGGACAGGGGTTCGCTGAA. This rearrangement joins TRBV7-9 to TRBJ1-1; 10 nucleotides match TRBD1. With the read ending 3 residues before the CDR3 end, the germline J gene is used to fill in that end. The CDR3 consists of 15 residues. Germline V gives CDR1 SEHNR, CDR2 FQNEAQ (reference sequence). The V segment lost 7 bases and the J segment 6 bases; nucleotides outside the gene matches: 11.